The next 19 T cell receptor beta chains were all read from a single sample in a study of T-cell memory formation after mild COVID-19. A single record per CDR3 protein comes from TCRdb applying MiXCR to the 5' RACE reads. The sample carries more than 300,000 distinct CDR3 sequences, roughly an eighth recorded once. Sample: PBMCs or a T cell subset sorted from them (not recorded which). These receptors were obtained from a man aged 18 to 30 who had mild COVID-19 (a few samples of this study predate the infection). Cell type and time point are not known.

The rearrangement links TRBV4-1 to TRBJ2-5; D perhaps matches TRBD1 (7 bases). The CDR3 contains 17 residues. Germline lookup yields CDR1 MGHRA and CDR2 YSYEKL. The V and J ends lost 0 bases and 1 base respectively, with 15 bases between them. Here the CDR3 DNA reads TGCGCCAGCAGCCAAGAGTTAAGGCGGGACAGCCAAGAGACCCAGTACTTC. The encoded protein is CASSQELRRDSQETQYF.

The V call is TRBV20-1, the J call TRBJ1-2, with 8 bases aligning to TRBD1. The V and J ends lost 5 bases and 4 bases, in that order; junction bases with no gene match: 9. The germline V gene has CDR1 DFQATT and CDR2 SNEGSKA (reference sequence). The length of the CDR3 is 14 residues. CDR3 loop: CSAVTGAEGYGYTF. The CDR3 DNA is TGCAGTGCTGTGACAGGGGCCGAGGGCTATGGCTACACCTTC.

In its sample, this clonotype was seen many times. The J gene is TRBJ2-1, the V gene TRBV20-1, with D maybe TRBD2 (6 bases). Germline-derived CDR1 and CDR2 are DFQATT and SNEGSKA (reference sequence). Trimming took off 0 bases at V and 2 bases at J, with 11 bases between the two ends. This CDR3 is 15 amino acids long. CDR3 DNA sequence: TGCAGTGCTAGAGATAGGCAGCGGGCCTACAATGAGCAGTTCTTC. It codes for CSARDRQRAYNEQFF.

V is TRBV6-5 and J is TRBJ1-6; no clear D gene. Trimming shortened V by 2 bases and J by 7 bases, and 9 bases separated the two germline ends. The CDR3 has 14 residues. Germline values: CDR1 MNHEY, CDR2 SVGAGI. The CDR3 is CASSYVRKNSPLHF. CDR3 nucleotides: TGTGCCAGCAGTTACGTAAGGAAGAATTCACCCCTCCACTTT.

V is TRBV5-1 and J is TRBJ1-4; D ambiguous. The germline V gene encodes CDR1 SGHRS and CDR2 YFSETQ. The CDR3 length is 15 residues. V dropped 0 bases and J dropped 8 bases, with 14 bases sitting between them. The CDR3 DNA is TGCGCCAGCAGCTTGGTTTCTAACGTACACGAAAAACTGTTTTTT. Its protein is CASSLVSNVHEKLFF.

This clonotype was found a few times. The chain recombines TRBV4-2 with TRBJ2-2; unclear D gene. Trimming left V 2 bases short and J 2 bases short, with 12 bases between. CDR1 is LGHNA and CDR2 is YNFKEQ in the germline V gene. CDR3 length equals 16 residues. CDR3 protein: CASSQSGSLNTGELFF. As DNA, the CDR3 is TGTGCCAGCAGCCAATCGGGCAGCCTTAACACCGGGGAGCTGTTTTTT.

The V call is TRBV29-1, the J call TRBJ1-1; 7 bases match TRBD1. Germline assignment: CDR1 SQVTM and CDR2 ANQGSEA. V lost 7 bases and J lost 5; bases outside the gene matches: 13. The CDR3 covers 14 residues. The CDR3 DNA is TGCAGCGGCATCTCCCAAGACAGGGAAACTGAAGCTTTCTTT. It encodes CSGISQDRETEAFF.

The chain uses TRBV30 and TRBJ1-1; possibly TRBD1 for D (5 bases). The germline gives CDR1 GTSNPN, CDR2 SVGIG (reference sequence). Trimming pared 3 bases from V and 5 bases from J, leaving 13 bases between. The CDR3 extends over 13 amino acids. The CDR3 spells CAWRGEGGTEAFF. The CDR3 DNA reads TGTGCCTGGAGGGGGGAGGGAGGGACTGAAGCTTTCTTT.

The chain employs TRBV4-3 and TRBJ1-2, with TRBD1 identical over 7 bases. Per germline, CDR1 LGHNA and CDR2 YSLEER. Trimming cost V 3 bases and J 3 bases; bases outside gene matches: 7. CDR3 length equals 15 residues. The CDR3 is CASSHRDQGDYGYTF. CDR3 nucleotides: TGCGCCAGCAGCCACCGAGATCAGGGGGACTATGGCTACACCTTC.

The rearrangement uses TRBV11-2 and TRBJ2-3; maybe TRBD1 (6 bases). CDR3 length: 13 amino acids. Trimming shortened V by 4 bases and J by 4 bases, and 9 bases separated the two germline ends. CDR1 is SGHAT and CDR2 is FQNNGV in the germline V gene. CDR3 region: CASSWRQADTQYF. The CDR3 DNA sequence: TGTGCCAGCAGCTGGAGACAGGCAGATACGCAGTATTTT.

The chain couples TRBV12-3 or TRBV12-4 to TRBJ2-2; 7 bases match TRBD2. The CDR3 extends over 15 amino acids. V gave up 6 bases and J gave up 5 bases; unmatched junction bases: 9. The CDR3 here is CASREAGVETGELFF. The CDR3 coding sequence is TGTGCCAGCAGGGAGGCGGGGGTAGAGACCGGGGAGCTGTTTTTT.

The rearrangement joins TRBV7-9 to TRBJ2-3; 10 nucleotides line up with TRBD2. The CDR3 runs to 16 residues. From germline, CDR1 is SEHNR and CDR2 FQNEAQ (reference sequence). J was trimmed by 4 bases and V by 1 base; bases with no gene match: 5. CDR3 amino acids: CASSLVGLAVADTQYF. The CDR3, as DNA: TGTGCCAGCAGCTTAGTCGGACTAGCGGTCGCAGATACGCAGTATTTT.

The V gene is TRBV4-3, the J gene TRBJ2-1; D is perhaps TRBD1 (6 bases). Looked up from germline, CDR1 is LGHNA and CDR2 is YSLEER. The CDR3 consists of 15 residues. V was shortened by 3 bases and J by 4 bases, with 13 bases between the two germline ends. Written as DNA, the CDR3 is TGCGCCAGCAGCCAGAACAGGGATCAGTACAATGAGCAGTTCTTC. Translation gives CASSQNRDQYNEQFF.

V gene TRBV4-2 combines with J gene TRBJ2-6; the D is unclear. Germline V gene lookup returns CDR1 LGHNA and CDR2 YNFKEQ. The CDR3 covers 11 residues. The V gene lost 11 bases and the J gene lost 4 bases, with 6 bases spanning the gap. The CDR3 bases are TGTGCCTCCAGGGGGGCCAACGTCCTGACTTTC. It is translated as CASRGANVLTF.

This clonotype was seen at least ten times. CDR3 amino acids: CASSLGPGSETQYF. DNA of the CDR3: TGTGCCAGCAGCCTCGGTCCGGGATCGGAGACCCAGTACTTC. The chain has TRBV7-2 and TRBJ2-5; D may be TRBD2 (5 bases). Germline CDR1 is SGHTA and CDR2 is FQGNSA. The V and J ends lost 5 bases and 5 bases respectively, with 15 bases between them. This CDR3 comprises 14 residues. The variable domain in full, with the rest retrieved from reference TRBV7-2 and TRBJ2-5, is GAGVSQSPSNKVTEKGKDVELRCDPISGHTALYWYRQSLGQGLEFLIYFQGNSAPDKSGLPSDRFSAERTGGSVSTLTIQRTQQEDSAVYLCASSLGPGSETQYFGPGTRLLVL.

The chain links TRBV24-1 to TRBJ2-5; D uncertain. This CDR3 region has 14 residues. Germline V lookup: CDR1 KGHDR, CDR2 SFDVKD. The V and J ends lost 4 bases and 3 bases respectively, with 11 bases between them. The DNA for the CDR3 is TGTGCCACCAGTGACCCTGGACGGGAAGAGACCCAGTACTTC. This gives the protein CATSDPGREETQYF.

The V gene is TRBV4-3, the J gene TRBJ2-3; 9 nucleotides agree with TRBD2. This CDR3 is 17 amino acids long. Trimming cost V 3 bases and J 2 bases; bases outside gene matches: 9. Germline loops: CDR1 LGHNA, CDR2 YSLEER. The CDR3 coding sequence is TGCGCCAGCAGCCACTCGGGAGCGGGGGGTTTCACAGATACGCAGTATTTT. This translates into CASSHSGAGGFTDTQYF.

This clonotype was seen only a few times. The chain joins TRBV7-2 to TRBJ2-5; no firm D call. The CDR3 has 12 residues. Trimming took off 1 base at V and 5 bases at J, with 5 bases between the two ends. The germline V gene has CDR1 SGHTA and CDR2 FQGNSA. CDR3 sequence (DNA): TGTGCCAGCAGCTTAGAAGCGGAGACCCAGTACTTC. This sequence encodes CASSLEAETQYF.

This clonotype was counted between two and nine times. The chain employs TRBV7-2 and TRBJ2-3; 8 bases line up with TRBD2. Trimming removed 5 bases from V and 5 bases from J; junction bases left unmatched: 9. The germline V gene has CDR1 SGHTA and CDR2 FQGNSA. The CDR3 sequence is 15 residues long. For the CDR3, the DNA is TGTGCCAGCAGCCGCGGGGGGCCCCGAGAAGATACGCAGTATTTT. This translates into CASSRGGPREDTQYF.